This T cell receptor (beta chain) was documented in a study of blood T cell repertoires in COVID-19. The wider study: Acute-phase and convalescent COVID-19 samples originated in the United States, Italy and Spain.

CDR1 is SGHTA, CDR2 FQGNSA, per germline. CDR3 length: 15 amino acids. Trimming removed 5 bases from V and 0 bases from J, with 13 bases in between. In the original workflow: Estimation of nucleated cell counts relied on the amplification of reference gene primers. Profiled with immunoSEQ multiplex PCR; TCRdb holds only in-frame clones, not every one. V and J calls and clone size are those listed in that table; D and trimming were worked out from the DNA. This repertoire shows about 220,000 clones, 82% found once; its top ten account for about 3.8%. Sample: peripheral blood. This clonotype was sampled from a woman older than 75 with acute or convalescent COVID-19. The chain is built from TRBV7-2 and TRBJ2-5, with D perhaps matching TRBD2 (6 bases). The CDR3 coding sequence is TGTGCCAGCAGCCCCCTAGGAGGGAACCAAGAGACCCAGTACTTC. Protein product: CASSPLGGNQETQYF.